This record covers a single T cell receptor (beta chain). What antigen it recognizes has not been identified. No base qualities exist here, and no much larger clone lies one base off it. Library method: the immunoSEQ multiplex PCR assay. Drawn from immuneACCESS, this table holds only the in-frame rearrangements with V and J called that TCRdb kept. Clones are partly lost; checked studies trace under half to an unresolved V gene and leave the rest unexplained. The table for this sample lists approximately 81,000 clones; 94% of them were counted only once. The top ten clonotypes cover approximately 4.8% of the sample. According to the germline V gene, CDR1 reads MDHEN and CDR2 reads SYDVKM. The CDR3 holds 15 amino acids from the cysteine to the phenylalanine. Of all the DNA, just the CDR3 is kept, 45 bases in frame from base 1. Trimming takes 5 bases off V and 6 bases off J; junction bases not matched to a gene: 9.

The data were taken from a study of control samples from healthy donors and cancer patients (dated by TCRdb to about 2020). The chain employs TRBV28 and TRBJ1-4; 7 central nucleotides agree with TRBD1. Sequenced sample: blood. The sequence came from a woman under 30 in good health. The nucleotide sequence reads as follows: TGTGCCAGCAGTCCAAGACAGGGTCTAGATGAAAAACTGTTTTTT. Translated, this gives CASSPRQGLDEKLFF.